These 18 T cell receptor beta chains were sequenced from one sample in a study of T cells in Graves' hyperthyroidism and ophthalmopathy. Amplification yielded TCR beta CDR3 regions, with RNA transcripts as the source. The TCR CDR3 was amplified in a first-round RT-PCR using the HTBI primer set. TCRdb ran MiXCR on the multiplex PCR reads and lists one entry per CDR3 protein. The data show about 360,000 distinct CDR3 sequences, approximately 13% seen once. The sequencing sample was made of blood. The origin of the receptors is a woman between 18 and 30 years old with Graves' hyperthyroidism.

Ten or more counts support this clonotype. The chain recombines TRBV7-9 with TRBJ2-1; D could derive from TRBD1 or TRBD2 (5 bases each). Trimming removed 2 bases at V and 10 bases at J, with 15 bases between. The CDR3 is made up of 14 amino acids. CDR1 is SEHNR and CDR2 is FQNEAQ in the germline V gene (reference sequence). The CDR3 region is CASSLKGPKEEQFF. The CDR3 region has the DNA TGTGCCAGCAGCTTAAAGGGACCCAAAGAGGAGCAGTTCTTC.

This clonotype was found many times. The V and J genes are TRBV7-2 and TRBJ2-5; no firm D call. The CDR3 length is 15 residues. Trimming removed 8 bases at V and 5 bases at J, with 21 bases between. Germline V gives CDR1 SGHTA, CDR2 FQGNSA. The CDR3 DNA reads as TGTGCCAGCGGCAGCCCCCAGGACCTGGGGGAGACCCAGTACTTC. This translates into CASGSPQDLGETQYF. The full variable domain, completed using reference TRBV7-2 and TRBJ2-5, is GAGVSQSPSNKVTEKGKDVELRCDPISGHTALYWYRQSLGQGLEFLIYFQGNSAPDKSGLPSDRFSAERTGGSVSTLTIQRTQQEDSAVYLCASGSPQDLGETQYFGPGTRLLVL.

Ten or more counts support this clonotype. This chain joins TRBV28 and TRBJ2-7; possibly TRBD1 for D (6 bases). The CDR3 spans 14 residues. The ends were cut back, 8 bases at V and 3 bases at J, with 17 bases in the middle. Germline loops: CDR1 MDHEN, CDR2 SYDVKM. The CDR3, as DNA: TGTGCCAGCGTCACAGGGTCCGCCAACTACGAGCAGTACTTC. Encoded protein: CASVTGSANYEQYF.

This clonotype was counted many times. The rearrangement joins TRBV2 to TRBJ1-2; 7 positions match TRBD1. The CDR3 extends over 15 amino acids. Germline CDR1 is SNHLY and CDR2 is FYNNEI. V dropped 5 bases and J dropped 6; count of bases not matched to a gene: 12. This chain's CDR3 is CASSPARDSGDGYTF. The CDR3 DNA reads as TGTGCCAGCAGTCCCGCCCGGGACAGTGGTGATGGCTACACCTTC.

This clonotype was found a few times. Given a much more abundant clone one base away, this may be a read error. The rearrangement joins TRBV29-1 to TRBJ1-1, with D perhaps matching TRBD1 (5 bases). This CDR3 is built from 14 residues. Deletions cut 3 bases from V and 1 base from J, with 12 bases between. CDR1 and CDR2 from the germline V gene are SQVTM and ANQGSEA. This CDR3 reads CSVDRGRANTEAFF. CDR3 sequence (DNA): TGCAGCGTTGACCGGGGCCGAGCGAACACTGAAGCTTTCTTT. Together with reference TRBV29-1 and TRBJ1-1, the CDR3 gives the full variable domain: SAVISQKPSRDICQRGTSLTIQCQVDSQVTMMFWYRQQPGQSLTLIATANQGSEATYESGFVIDKFPISRPNLTFSTLTVSNMSPEDSSIYLCSVDRGRANTEAFFGQGTRLTVV.

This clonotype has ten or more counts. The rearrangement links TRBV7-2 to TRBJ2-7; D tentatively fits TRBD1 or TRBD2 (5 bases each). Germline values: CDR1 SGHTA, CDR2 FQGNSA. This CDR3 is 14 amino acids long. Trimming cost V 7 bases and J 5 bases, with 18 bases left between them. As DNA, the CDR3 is TGTGCCAGCACCAGCCCCAAGGGGAGTAACGAGCAGTACTTC. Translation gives CASTSPKGSNEQYF.

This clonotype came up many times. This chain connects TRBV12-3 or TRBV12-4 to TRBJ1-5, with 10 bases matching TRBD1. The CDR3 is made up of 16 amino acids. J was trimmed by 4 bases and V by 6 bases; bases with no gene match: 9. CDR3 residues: CASRIGDRGPNQPQHF. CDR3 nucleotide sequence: TGTGCCAGCAGAATAGGGGACAGGGGCCCAAATCAGCCCCAGCATTTT.

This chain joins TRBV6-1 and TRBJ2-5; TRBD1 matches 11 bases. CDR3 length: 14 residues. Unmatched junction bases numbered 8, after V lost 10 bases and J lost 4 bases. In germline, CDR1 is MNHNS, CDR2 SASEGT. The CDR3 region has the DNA TGTGCCATACAGGCGGGGACAGGGGGAGAGACCCAGTACTTC. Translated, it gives CAIQAGTGGETQYF.

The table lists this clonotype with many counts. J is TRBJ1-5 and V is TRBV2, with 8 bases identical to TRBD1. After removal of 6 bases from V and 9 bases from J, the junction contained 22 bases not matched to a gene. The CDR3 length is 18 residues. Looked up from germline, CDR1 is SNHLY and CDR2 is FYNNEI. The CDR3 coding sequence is TGTGCCAGCAGCGGCCAGGGGGCGCATCCGGAGTGGGGTCGGCCCCAGCATTTT. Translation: CASSGQGAHPEWGRPQHF.

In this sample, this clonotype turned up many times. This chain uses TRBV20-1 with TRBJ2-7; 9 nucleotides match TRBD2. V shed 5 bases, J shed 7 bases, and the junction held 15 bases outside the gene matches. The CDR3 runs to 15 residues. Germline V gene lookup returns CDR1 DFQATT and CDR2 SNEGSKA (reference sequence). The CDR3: CSAVRAGGQRGEQYF. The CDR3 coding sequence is TGCAGTGCTGTTCGGGCGGGGGGGCAGCGAGGAGAGCAGTACTTC.

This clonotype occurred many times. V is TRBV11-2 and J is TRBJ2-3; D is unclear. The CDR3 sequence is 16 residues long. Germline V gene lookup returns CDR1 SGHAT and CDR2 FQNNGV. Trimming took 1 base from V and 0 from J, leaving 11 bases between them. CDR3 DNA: TGTGCCAGCAGCTTAGGGCCAGCCACTAGCACAGATACGCAGTATTTT. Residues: CASSLGPATSTDTQYF. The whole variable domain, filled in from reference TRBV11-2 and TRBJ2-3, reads EAGVAQSPRYKIIEKRQSVAFWCNPISGHATLYWYQQILGQGPKLLIQFQNNGVVDDSQLPKDRFSAERLKGVDSTLKIQPAKLEDSAVYLCASSLGPATSTDTQYFGPGTRLTVL.

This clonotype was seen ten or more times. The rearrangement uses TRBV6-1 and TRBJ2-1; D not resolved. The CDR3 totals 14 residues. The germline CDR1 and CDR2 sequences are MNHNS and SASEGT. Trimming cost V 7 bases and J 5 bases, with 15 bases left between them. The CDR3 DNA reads TGTGCCAGCATCACTAAACCTAGAGACAATGAGCAGTTCTTC. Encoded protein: CASITKPRDNEQFF.

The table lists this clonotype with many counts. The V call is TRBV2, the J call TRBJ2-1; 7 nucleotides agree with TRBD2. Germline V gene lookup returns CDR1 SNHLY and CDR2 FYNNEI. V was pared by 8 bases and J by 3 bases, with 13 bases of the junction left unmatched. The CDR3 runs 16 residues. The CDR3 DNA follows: TGTGCCAGCGGAGGCAGATGGACTAGATACTACAATGAGCAGTTCTTC. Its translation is CASGGRWTRYYNEQFF.

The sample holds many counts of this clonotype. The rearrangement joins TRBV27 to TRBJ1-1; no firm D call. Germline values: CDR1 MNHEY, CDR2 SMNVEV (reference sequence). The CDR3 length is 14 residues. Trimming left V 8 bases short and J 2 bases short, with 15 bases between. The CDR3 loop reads CASRAQNLNTEAFF. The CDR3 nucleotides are TGTGCCAGCCGAGCACAGAACCTAAACACTGAAGCTTTCTTT.

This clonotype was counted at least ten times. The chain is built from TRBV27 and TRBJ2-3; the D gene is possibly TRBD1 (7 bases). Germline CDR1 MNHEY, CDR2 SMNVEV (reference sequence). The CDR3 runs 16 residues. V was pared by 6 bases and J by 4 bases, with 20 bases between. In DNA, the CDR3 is TGTGCCAGCAGCCCCTCGGAGGGGGCGGAATCAGATACGCAGTATTTT. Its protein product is CASSPSEGAESDTQYF.

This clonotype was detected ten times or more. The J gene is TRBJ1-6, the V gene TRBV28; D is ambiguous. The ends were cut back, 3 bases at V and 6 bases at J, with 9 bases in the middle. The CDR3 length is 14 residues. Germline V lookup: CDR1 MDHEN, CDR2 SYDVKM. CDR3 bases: TGTGCCAGCAGTTTCGGGCAGCTTAATTCACCCCTCCACTTT. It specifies CASSFGQLNSPLHF.

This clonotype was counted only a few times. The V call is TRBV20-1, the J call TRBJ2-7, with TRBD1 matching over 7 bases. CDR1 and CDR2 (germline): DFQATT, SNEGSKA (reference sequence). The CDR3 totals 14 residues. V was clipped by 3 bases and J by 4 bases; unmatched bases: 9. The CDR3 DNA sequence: TGCAGTGCTAGTCCGATGGACAGGCTTTACGAGCAGTACTTC. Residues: CSASPMDRLYEQYF.

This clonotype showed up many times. This CDR3 reads CASRTAYNSPLHF. CDR3 DNA sequence: TGTGCCAGCCGGACAGCCTATAATTCACCCCTCCACTTT. The gene calls are TRBV27 and TRBJ1-6; D is possibly TRBD1 (6 bases). Germline lookup yields CDR1 MNHEY and CDR2 SMNVEV (reference sequence). The V gene lost 8 bases and the J gene lost 2 bases, with 7 bases spanning the gap. The CDR3 has 13 amino acids.